This T cell receptor (beta chain) was recorded in a study of cytomegalovirus exposure and HLA in healthy donors. PCR used 60 Vbeta primers and 13 Jbeta primers. Here immunoSEQ multiplex PCR was the method, and the copy in TCRdb shows in-frame clones only, minus some. The sample comprises 200,000 to 250,000 clones, roughly 80% of which are singletons, and about 1.8% rests with the top ten. Regarding this clone: Its antigen is unidentified.

J gave up 1 base and V 1 base, and 6 bases lay outside the gene matches. Germline CDR1 MDHEN, CDR2 SYDVKM. There are 18 residues in the CDR3. Whole-study results and caveats: Later, TCR association rates were found to vary by HLA locus, highest for DRB1 and lowest for HLA-C. In a later analysis, HLA-associated TCR beta chains were more clonally expanded than equally common others.

The J gene is TRBJ1-4, the V gene TRBV28, with 10 nucleotides matching TRBD1. This TCR came from a man aged 45-60 years in good health and CMV-seronegative. Sequenced input: PBMCs. The CDR3 nucleotides are TGTGCCAGCAGTTTATCGACAGGGGGCGGTATAACTAATGAAAAACTGTTTTTT. Amino acid sequence: CASSLSTGGGITNEKLFF. The complete variable domain, with remaining parts taken from reference TRBV28 and TRBJ1-4, reads DVKVTQSSRYLVKRTGEKVFLECVQDMDHENMFWYRQDPGLGLRLIYFSYDVKMKEKGDIPEGYSVSREKKERFSLILESASTNQTSMYLCASSLSTGGGITNEKLFFGSGTQLSVL.